Listed below are T cell receptor beta chains from one sample, sequenced in a study of molecular identifiers for immune sequencing clone quantification. TCRdb re-analysed the PCR reads in MiXCR, keeping a single row per CDR3 protein. In the table there are about 640,000 distinct CDR3 sequences, about 20% of which are singletons. Source material: naive CD8+ T cells from blood, with Jurkat cell RNA spiked in. Every receptor here comes from a human donor in good health. Some libraries in this study had Jurkat cell RNA spiked in. CDR3s include the opening cysteine and the closing phenylalanine or tryptophan. D genes are given only for firm matches. The size entry is marked missing in some rows and otherwise reads once, few, many or a size class.

v_call	clone_size	cdr3_length	d_call	j_call	cdr3_aa	cdr3_nt
TRBV7-9	many	14	-	TRBJ1-1	CASSLVDPDSEAFF	TGTGCCAGCAGCTTAGTGGACCCCGATTCTGAAGCTTTCTTT
TRBV6-2/TRBV6-3	many	18	-	TRBJ1-5	CASSYRLAGERVREPQHF	TGTGCCAGCAGTTACCGGTTGGCAGGGGAAAGGGTACGGGAGCCCCAGCATTTT
TRBV3-1	few	17	TRBD2	TRBJ2-1	CASSQEGLAGGEKTEFF	TGTGCCAGCAGCCAAGAGGGACTAGCGGGGGGGGAAAAAACGGAGTTCTTC
TRBV6-1	many	15	-	TRBJ1-1	CASSARTVYSTEAFF	TGTGCCAGCAGCGCCCGGACAGTATATTCCACTGAAGCTTTCTTT
TRBV6-5	few	18	-	TRBJ2-3	CASSNTPTLVFPTDTQYF	TGTGCCAGCAGTAACACCCCGACACTAGTTTTCCCCACAGATACGCAGTATTTT
TRBV13	many	15	TRBD2	TRBJ2-1	CASSPGLAGNNEQFF	TGTGCCAGCAGCCCAGGACTAGCGGGGAACAATGAGCAGTTCTTC
TRBV7-9	-	15	TRBD2	TRBJ2-7	CASSLILAGAYEQYF	TGTGCCAGCAGCTTAATACTAGCGGGAGCTTACGAGCAGTACTTC
TRBV19	many	15	-	TRBJ2-5	CASSPGAGYLETQYF	TGTGCCAGTAGTCCAGGGGCGGGCTATTTGGAGACCCAGTACTTC
TRBV9	many	15	-	TRBJ2-3	CASSVVGAGTDTQYF	TGTGCCAGCAGCGTAGTGGGAGCTGGCACAGATACGCAGTATTTT
TRBV20-1	many	11	-	TRBJ1-2	CSARDYYGYTF	TGCAGTGCTAGAGATTACTATGGCTACACCTTC
TRBV7-2	many	12	-	TRBJ2-3	CASSFLTDTQYF	TGTGCCAGCAGCTTCCTCACAGATACGCAGTATTTT
TRBV29-1	-	12	-	TRBJ2-2	CSALGGAGELFF	TGCAGCGCTCTAGGGGGGGCCGGGGAGCTGTTTTTT
TRBV19	many	12	-	TRBJ2-2	CASTLGAGELFF	TGTGCCAGTACCCTGGGCGCCGGGGAGCTGTTTTTT
TRBV9	many	20	TRBD2	TRBJ2-7	CASSAPAGTSGRADSYEQYF	TGTGCCAGCAGCGCACCCGCCGGGACTAGCGGGAGGGCCGATTCGTACGAGCAGTACTTC
TRBV29-1	many	12	TRBD1	TRBJ2-3	CSVGTGADTQYF	TGCAGCGTTGGGACAGGTGCAGATACGCAGTATTTT
TRBV12-3/TRBV12-4	few	16	TRBD2	TRBJ2-3	CASSFLTSGIRDTQYF	TGTGCCAGCAGTTTTCTCACTAGCGGGATTAGAGATACGCAGTATTTT
TRBV4-1	-	15	-	TRBJ1-1	CASSLDRKDGTEAFF	TGCGCCAGCAGCCTCGACAGGAAGGATGGCACTGAAGCTTTCTTT
TRBV7-2	many	19	TRBD1	TRBJ2-6	CASSLRDRGRFDGANVLTF	TGTGCCAGCAGCCTCCGGGACAGGGGGCGTTTTGACGGGGCCAACGTCCTGACTTTC
TRBV27	-	16	TRBD2	TRBJ2-2	CASSFRASGEGGELIF	TGTGCCAGCAGTTTCCGGGCTAGCGGGGAAGGCGGGGAGCTGATTTTT